Sequencing of this T cell receptor (beta chain) was carried out in a study of OX40 agonist ivuxolimab in advanced cancers. Findings of the study overall: It was also the case that some nonresponders had low normalized T-cell clonal expansion.

About this clone: Its antigen remains unidentified.

V lost 4 bases to trimming and J lost 1 base; unmatched junction nucleotides: 4. The germline V gene encodes CDR1 SGHRS and CDR2 YFSETQ. This CDR3 comprises 14 residues. Data came from immunoSEQ multiplex PCR; TCRdb stores just in-frame clones and leaves some out. The data hold around 10,000 clones, with approximately 87% observed a single time. The origin of this receptor is an adult with an advanced solid tumor such as melanoma, head and neck, liver or kidney cancer. The rearrangement joins TRBV5-1 to TRBJ2-5; the match to TRBD1 covers 7 bases. The starting material was CD4+ or CD8+ T cells sorted from blood, obtained in a trial of the OX40 agonist ivuxolimab. The CDR3 coding sequence is TGCGCCAGCAGCCAGGGACAGACCCAAGAGACCCAGTACTTC. It translates to CASSQGQTQETQYF.